The T cell receptor beta chain under discussion was sequenced for a study of blood T cell repertoires in COVID-19. Background on the study: From T cells, B-cell-depleted T cells, or PBMCs came the material, which was cDNA or gDNA.

Per the authors' pipeline: By means of reference gene primer amplification, nucleated cell counts were estimated. Profiled with immunoSEQ multiplex PCR; TCRdb holds only in-frame clones, not every one. The V and J calls and clone size were taken over from that table, and D and trimming were inferred from the DNA. Of about 280,000 clones in the sample, 75% to 90% were seen once. Participants, about 18 to 90 years old, spanned fewer than 30 US areas. Categorization into cohorts depended on clinical history that participants reported. The CDR3 spans 13 residues. Germline CDR1 reads SGHRS; CDR2 reads YFSETQ. V lost 3 bases and J 8 bases, leaving 14 bases between the germline ends.

V gene TRBV5-1 combines with J gene TRBJ1-2; D is uncertain. The sequencing sample was made of PBMCs or T cells enriched from blood (not recorded which). This receptor was taken from a woman aged 50 to 65 who had recovered from COVID-19. The CDR3 loop is CASSSPPLRGYTF. As DNA, the CDR3 is TGCGCCAGCAGCTCTCCCCCATTGCGCGGCTACACCTTC.